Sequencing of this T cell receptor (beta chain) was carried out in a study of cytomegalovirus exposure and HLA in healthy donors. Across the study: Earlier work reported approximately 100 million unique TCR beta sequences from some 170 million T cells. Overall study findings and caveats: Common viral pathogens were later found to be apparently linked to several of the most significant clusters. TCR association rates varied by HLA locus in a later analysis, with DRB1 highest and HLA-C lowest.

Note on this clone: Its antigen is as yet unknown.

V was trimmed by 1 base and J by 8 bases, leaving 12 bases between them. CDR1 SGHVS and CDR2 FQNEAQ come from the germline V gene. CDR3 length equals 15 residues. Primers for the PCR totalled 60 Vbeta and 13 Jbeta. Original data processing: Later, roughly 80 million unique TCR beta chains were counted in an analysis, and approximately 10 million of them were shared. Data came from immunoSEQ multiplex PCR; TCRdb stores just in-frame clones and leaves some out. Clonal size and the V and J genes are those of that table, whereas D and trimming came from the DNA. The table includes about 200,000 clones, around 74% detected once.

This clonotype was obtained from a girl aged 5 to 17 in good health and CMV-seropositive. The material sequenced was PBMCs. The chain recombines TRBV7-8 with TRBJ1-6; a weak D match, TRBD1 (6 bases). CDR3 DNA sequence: TGTGCCAGCAGCTTAGAACAGGGTTCCTATTCACCCCTCCACTTT. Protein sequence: CASSLEQGSYSPLHF.